This T cell receptor beta chain originates from a study of blood T cell repertoires in COVID-19. At the level of the study: Nucleic acid was either cDNA or gDNA, and it came from T cells, B-cell-depleted T cells, or PBMCs.

This CDR3 is 16 amino acids long. V was clipped by 3 bases and J by 0 bases, with 15 bases between them. Looked up from germline, CDR1 is SGHKS and CDR2 is YYEKEE (reference sequence). Some clones are missing from TCRdb's copy, which holds only in-frame ones; the method was immunoSEQ multiplex PCR. The sample lists approximately 54,000 clones, around 86% occurring once. The receptor was isolated from a human donor in a cohort sampled during active COVID-19. This rearrangement joins TRBV5-5 to TRBJ1-2, with D possibly TRBD1 on 5 matching bases. The sample consisted of peripheral blood. The CDR3 sequence: CASSSVSQGPNYGYTF. CDR3 bases: TGTGCCAGCAGCTCAGTTTCCCAGGGTCCTAACTATGGCTACACCTTC.